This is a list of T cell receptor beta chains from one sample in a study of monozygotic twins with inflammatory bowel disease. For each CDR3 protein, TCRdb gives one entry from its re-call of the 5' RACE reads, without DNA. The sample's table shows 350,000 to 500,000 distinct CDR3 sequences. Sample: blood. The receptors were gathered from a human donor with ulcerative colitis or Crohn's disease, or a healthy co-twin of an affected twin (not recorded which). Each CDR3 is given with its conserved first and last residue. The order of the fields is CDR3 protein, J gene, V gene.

CASSSEAYEQYF,TRBJ2-7,TRBV6-2/TRBV6-3
CASRGDNPYNEQFF,TRBJ2-1,TRBV5-1
CSMLGGLAGPSYEQYF,TRBJ2-7,TRBV20-1
CASSLAQRGGSSGNTIYF,TRBJ1-3,TRBV7-2
CASSFYTRDRVVAFF,TRBJ1-1,TRBV7-2
CSARVPRYNEQFF,TRBJ2-1,TRBV20-1
CASSLVGFGYTF,TRBJ1-2,TRBV11-2
CATSRGDYYGYTF,TRBJ1-2,TRBV15
CASKGQFNQPQHF,TRBJ1-5,TRBV10-2
CASSLGELPRYEQYF,TRBJ2-7,TRBV5-1
CASSSFQGATEAFF,TRBJ1-1,TRBV11-2
CASQRTGQGGIQYF,TRBJ2-4,TRBV5-1
CASSQATGGTYGYTF,TRBJ1-2,TRBV14
CASSYARGLVNEKLFF,TRBJ1-4,TRBV6-5
CSFGGPDTQYF,TRBJ2-3,TRBV29-1
CASSDQVNTEAFF,TRBJ1-1,TRBV6-4
CASSLKQGAGANVLTF,TRBJ2-6,TRBV7-3
CASSLFPYTEAFF,TRBJ1-1,TRBV11-3
CASSTGWGAYNEQFF,TRBJ2-1,TRBV7-2
CASSNLGADTQYF,TRBJ2-3,TRBV7-9
CASSHREDYGYTF,TRBJ1-2,TRBV27
CASSQASRSTDTQYF,TRBJ2-3,TRBV5-1
CASSLTGTHTF,TRBJ1-2,TRBV12-3/TRBV12-4
CASSLLRDTEAFF,TRBJ1-1,TRBV7-2
CASSQGGGYETQYF,TRBJ2-5,TRBV3-1
CAISEGRGIGGAFF,TRBJ1-1,TRBV10-3
CAISRTETNSPLHF,TRBJ1-6,TRBV10-3
CSARDRGTPNTGELFF,TRBJ2-2,TRBV20-1
CASSLVGRRNTEAFF,TRBJ1-1,TRBV12-3/TRBV12-4
CASTNGGSGANVLTF,TRBJ2-6,TRBV6-2/TRBV6-3